This TCR beta chain emerged from a study of cytomegalovirus exposure and HLA in healthy donors. The CDR3 length is 15 residues. Germline V gene data show CDR1 as MNHEY and CDR2 as SVGAGI. Trimming cost V 6 bases and J 4 bases, with 16 bases left between them. Vbeta (60) and Jbeta (13) primers were used in the PCR. Per the original methods: Counted up in a later analysis, unique TCR beta chains came to 65 million to 100 million, with some 9.9 million shared. The data were produced by immunoSEQ multiplex PCR, yet TCRdb's version contains in-frame clones alone and is incomplete. The DNA was the basis for D and trimming; V, J and clone size are from that table. Its clone listing holds 150,000 to 200,000 clones. Donors counted as nominally healthy when sampled, yet unrecorded immune exposures were likely.

What was sequenced was PBMCs. This TCR came from an older woman in good health and CMV-seronegative. J is TRBJ2-1 and V is TRBV6-5, with unresolved D. The DNA for the CDR3 is TGTGCCAGCAGGGAGTTTGACGCCGGATACAATGAGCAGTTCTTC. Its protein is CASREFDAGYNEQFF.